This TCR beta chain is drawn from a study of blood T cell repertoires in COVID-19. Using immunoSEQ multiplex PCR, the repertoire was profiled, and TCRdb retains in-frame clones only, with some absent. The table lists some 73,000 clones, 75% to 90% of them singletons. Germline V gene lookup returns CDR1 LNHDA and CDR2 SQIVND (reference sequence). The CDR3 is made up of 13 amino acids. V lost 3 bases and J lost 6, with 9 bases in between. The rearrangement links TRBV19 to TRBJ1-5; D call uncertain. The origin of this receptor is a man older than 75 with COVID-19, enrolled during active disease. Material for sequencing was peripheral blood. Written as DNA, the CDR3 is TGTGCCAGTAGTATGCGCGGGTTTCAGCCCCAGCATTTT. It codes for CASSMRGFQPQHF.